This paragraph covers one T cell receptor (beta chain) sequence. Which antigen it targets is not known. No base quality values were provided; no much bigger clone lies one nucleotide off. Genomic DNA was extracted from sorted cells for sequencing of the TCRbeta CDR3 region. The immunoSEQ Assay was used for sequencing of TCRbeta CDR3 regions. Drawn from immuneACCESS, this table holds only the in-frame rearrangements with V and J called that TCRdb kept. Clones are partly lost; checked studies trace under half to an unresolved V gene and leave the rest unexplained. The sample records over 75,000 clones, approximately 91% of which are singletons. 0.33% of the sample lies in the top ten. The data are from a study of OX40 agonist ivuxolimab in advanced cancers. With regard to the full study: Ivuxolimab was a fully human IgG2 agonistic monoclonal antibody targeting the costimulatory receptor OX40 (CD134). Intravenous ivuxolimab was administered to patients every 2 weeks at six dose levels: 0.01, 0.1, 0.3, 1.5, 3 and 10 mg/kg. Among the roughly 50 dose-escalation patients, around 19 had hepatocellular carcinoma, 15 or so melanoma, 9 renal cell carcinoma and 9 head and neck cancer. A male proportion of nearly 85% and a mean age of approximately 60 years, ranging from about 20 to 79, were recorded for the dose-escalation cohort. Patients were allowed to have had prior anti-PD-1, anti-PD-L1 or anti-CTLA-4 therapy, and around 40% of the dose-escalation patients had previously received checkpoint inhibitors. Partial responses were achieved by three dose-escalation patients, of whom one had hepatocellular carcinoma and two had cutaneous melanoma. The point of sequencing TCRbeta in the periphery was to test whether ivuxolimab changed TCR sequence diversity and drove clonal T-cell expansion. The paper describes the monotherapy dose-escalation part (N = 52 patients) of the phase I trial of ivuxolimab.

The trial excluded patients who had a history of autoimmune disease or were on systemic immunosuppression. Peripheral blood for TCR sequencing was collected from all dose cohorts at baseline, on cycle 4 day 1, and on cycle 7 day 1. Samples came from an open-label, multicenter, first-in-human phase I dose-escalation trial of ivuxolimab. Adults with locally advanced or metastatic melanoma, renal cell, hepatocellular, or head and neck squamous cell carcinoma were enrolled in the trial. Before TCR sequencing, CD4+ T cells and CD8+ T cells from peripheral blood were sorted into separate populations. Here is what the overall study found, with its caveats: Low levels of normalized T-cell clonal expansion were also shown by some nonresponding patients. The antigen specificity of the peripheral T cells that underwent clonal expansion was not determined. Partial responders in the 0.1-3.0 mg/kg groups had among the lowest normalized peripheral clonal expansion, especially among CD8+ T cells. At doses from 0.1 to 3.0 mg/kg, clonal expansion was seen in both CD4+ and CD8+ blood T cells between baseline and week 6. After ivuxolimab, more expanded clones were found on average in CD8+ T cells than in CD4+ T cells.

The germline V gene yields LGHNA for CDR1 and YSLEER for CDR2. V loses 4 bases of germline sequence and J loses 7 bases, and the interval between the two ends is 16 bases. Including the terminal cysteine and phenylalanine, the CDR3 comprises 14 residues. Only the CDR3 region is kept as DNA, spanning 42 bases read in frame from base 1. Specimen: CD4+ or CD8+ T cells sorted from blood, collected in a trial of the OX40 agonist ivuxolimab. The chain is encoded by TRBV4-3 joined to TRBJ1-1; no D gene can be assigned with confidence. The clonotype originates from an adult with an advanced solid tumor such as melanoma, head and neck, liver or kidney cancer. For the CDR3, the sequence is CASSLADRPFEAFF. The nucleotides read TGCGCCAGCAGCCTCGCCGACCGTCCTTTTGAAGCTTTCTTT.